A single sample gave rise to the 26 T cell receptor beta chains below, sequenced in a study of identical twins. One entry per CDR3 protein, called by TCRdb with MiXCR from the 5' RACE reads. Among a few hundred thousand distinct CDR3 sequences listed, approximately 9.6% were seen once. This same sample was also part of a study on yellow fever vaccine responses in identical twins.

The source material was PBMCs. The receptors come from a woman younger than 35 in good health.

This clonotype has just a few counts. The chain links TRBV6-5 to TRBJ1-3; TRBD1 might be the D (6 bases). The CDR3 consists of 15 residues. The germline V gene has CDR1 MNHEY and CDR2 SVGAGI. V lost 7 bases and J 1 base, leaving 14 bases between the germline ends. CDR3 amino acids: CASIFRGASGNTIYF. The CDR3 region has the DNA TGTGCCAGCATTTTCAGGGGAGCGTCTGGAAACACCATATATTTT.

At least ten counts were recorded for this clonotype. The chain recombines TRBV12-3 or TRBV12-4 with TRBJ1-1; TRBD1 matches at 8 bases. There are 16 residues in the CDR3. Trimming took 5 bases from V and 2 from J; bases not matched to a gene: 10. CDR3 nucleotides: TGTGCCAGCAGTCCCCGGCCAGGGGGCGCAAACACTGAAGCTTTCTTT. It translates to CASSPRPGGANTEAFF.

In its sample, this clonotype was seen a few times. The V and J genes are TRBV12-3 or TRBV12-4 and TRBJ1-5; D remains ambiguous. Deletions cut 6 bases from V and 3 bases from J, with 9 bases between. The CDR3 has 13 amino acids. The CDR3 DNA sequence: TGTGCCAGCAGCCCACCCCTCAATCAGCCCCAGCATTTT. This encodes CASSPPLNQPQHF.

In this sample, this clonotype turned up many times. The V and J genes are TRBV29-1 and TRBJ2-1, with 10 positions matching TRBD2. With V trimmed by 5 bases and J by 10 bases, 11 bases remained unmatched. The CDR3 sequence is 14 residues long. Germline assignment: CDR1 SQVTM and CDR2 ANQGSEA. The CDR3 nucleotides read TGCAGCGTTTGGTTAACTAGCGGGGTTGGAGAGCAGTTCTTC. Translated: CSVWLTSGVGEQFF.

For the CDR3, the DNA is TGCAGTGCTAGCCCTAGCGCCCCCACAGATACGCAGTATTTT. Amino acid sequence: CSASPSAPTDTQYF. This rearrangement joins TRBV20-1 to TRBJ2-3; perhaps TRBD2 as D (6 bases). The germline V gene has CDR1 DFQATT and CDR2 SNEGSKA (reference sequence). With 3 bases removed from V and 2 bases from J, the gap between germline ends came to 12 bases. The CDR3 runs to 14 residues.

The J gene is TRBJ2-2, the V gene TRBV6-2 or TRBV6-3; no definite D call. The CDR3 totals 18 residues. Germline V gives CDR1 MNHEY, CDR2 SVGEGT. V lost 0 bases and J 4 bases, leaving 18 bases between the germline ends. The CDR3 DNA is TGTGCCAGCAGTTACTCGAAAGCGACGGCAGGAGCCACCGGGGAGCTGTTTTTT. It specifies CASSYSKATAGATGELFF.

This clonotype has at least ten counts. V usage is TRBV15 and J usage is TRBJ1-2; TRBD1 aligns across 9 bases. The trim removed 8 bases at V and 4 bases at J, leaving 11 bases unmatched. The CDR3 is made up of 15 amino acids. CDR1 LNHNV and CDR2 YYDKDF come from the germline V gene (reference sequence). The DNA for the CDR3 is TGTGCCACCGCCTCCCGGGACAGGGCAGTCTATGGCTACACCTTC. Translated: CATASRDRAVYGYTF.

V gene TRBV7-9 combines with J gene TRBJ2-3; no definite D call. Trimming took 8 bases from V and 10 from J, leaving 16 bases between them. Germline V gene lookup returns CDR1 SEHNR and CDR2 FQNEAQ (reference sequence). CDR3 size: 12 residues. The CDR3 is CASSFLNTPQYF. In DNA, the CDR3 is TGTGCCAGCTCCTTCCTGAACACTCCGCAGTATTTT.

This chain connects TRBV19 to TRBJ2-7; maybe TRBD1 (6 bases). From germline, CDR1 is LNHDA and CDR2 SQIVND (reference sequence). The CDR3 contains 11 residues. V lost 4 bases and J lost 9, with 10 bases in between. CDR3 DNA: TGTGCCAGTAGTAGTACAGGGTTGCAGTACTTC. Translated, it gives CASSSTGLQYF.

For the CDR3, the DNA is TGTGCCAGCAGTTACGATCCAGGGACCAATGAGCAGTTCTTC. It codes for CASSYDPGTNEQFF. This rearrangement joins TRBV6-2 or TRBV6-3 to TRBJ2-1; D is tentatively TRBD1 or TRBD2 (5 bases each). The CDR3 is 14 residues long. Trimming pared 2 bases from V and 6 bases from J, leaving 11 bases between. CDR1 and CDR2 from the germline V gene are MNHEY and SVGEGT.

This clonotype was found many times. The genes are TRBV27 and TRBJ2-5; maybe TRBD2 (6 bases). Germline CDR1 MNHEY, CDR2 SMNVEV (reference sequence). The germline V and J ends were trimmed by 2 bases and 4 bases, with 14 bases remaining between them. The CDR3 totals 15 residues. Here the CDR3 DNA reads TGTGCCAGCAGTTTAGAGGGCCGGGAGAGAGAGACCCAGTACTTC. Its protein is CASSLEGRERETQYF.

In its sample, this clonotype was seen once. Compared with germline, one end of the junction differs, possibly owing to a read error. This chain links TRBV28 with TRBJ2-7; no reliable D call. From germline, CDR1 is MDHEN and CDR2 SYDVKM. There are 13 residues in the CDR3. The CDR3 DNA sequence: TGTGCCAGCAGTTCGAGGCAGCACCGTCAAATCCGCTTC. The encoded protein is CASSSRQHRQIRF. Combining the CDR3 with reference TRBV28 and TRBJ2-7 gives the whole variable domain DVKVTQSSRYLVKRTGEKVFLECVQDMDHENMFWYRQDPGLGLRLIYFSYDVKMKEKGDIPEGYSVSREKKERFSLILESASTNQTSMYLCASSSRQHRQIRFGPGTRLTVT.

This clonotype was seen many times. V is TRBV3-1 and J is TRBJ2-6; the D is unclear. The germline CDR1 and CDR2 sequences are LGHDT and YNNKEL (reference sequence). Trimming left V 8 bases short and J 6 bases short, with 11 bases between. CDR3 length: 13 residues. CDR3 amino acids: CASSLLMANVLTF. CDR3 nucleotides: TGTGCCAGCTCCTTGCTTATGGCCAACGTCCTGACTTTC.

This clonotype was recorded at least ten times. The V call is TRBV4-2, the J call TRBJ2-2, with D perhaps matching TRBD2 (6 bases). V was trimmed by 8 bases and J by 0 bases, leaving 13 bases between them. Germline V lookup: CDR1 LGHNA, CDR2 YNFKEQ. The CDR3 length is 15 residues. This chain's CDR3 is CASGGTAPNTGELFF. Here the CDR3 DNA reads TGTGCCAGCGGGGGGACGGCCCCGAACACCGGGGAGCTGTTTTTT.

J is TRBJ2-7 and V is TRBV15, with 7 bases matching TRBD2. The CDR3 runs to 16 residues. Germline V lookup: CDR1 LNHNV, CDR2 YYDKDF (reference sequence). The V segment lost 0 bases and the J segment 2 bases; nucleotides outside the gene matches: 7. The CDR3 is CATSRDLGGATYEQYF. DNA for the CDR3: TGTGCCACCAGCAGAGATCTGGGAGGGGCCACCTACGAGCAGTACTTC.

This clonotype has at least ten counts. The chain employs TRBV30 and TRBJ2-3, with 7 positions matching TRBD2. The germline V gene encodes CDR1 GTSNPN and CDR2 SVGIG (reference sequence). V shed 2 bases and J 3 bases; nucleotides not matched to a gene: 8. The CDR3 runs to 15 residues. CDR3 amino acids: CAWSLLAAGTDTQYF. The DNA of the CDR3 is TGTGCCTGGAGTCTGCTAGCGGCCGGGACAGATACGCAGTATTTT.

In its sample, this clonotype was seen a few times. The CDR3 region is CASSSPAGGYTDTQYF. As DNA, the CDR3 is TGTGCCAGCAGCTCCCCAGCGGGAGGTTACACAGATACGCAGTATTTT. The chain couples TRBV7-2 to TRBJ2-3; 9 positions agree with TRBD2. The CDR3 runs to 16 residues. V trimming: 4 bases; J trimming: 2 bases; junction bases outside the gene matches: 7. Germline loops: CDR1 SGHTA, CDR2 FQGNSA.

The table lists this clonotype with many counts. In DNA form, the CDR3 reads TGTGCCAGCCGAATGATAGGGAGCAGAACCGGGGAGCTGTTTTTT. This sequence encodes CASRMIGSRTGELFF. The chain recombines TRBV11-2 with TRBJ2-2, with D tentatively TRBD2 (5 bases). The V gene's germline CDR1 is SGHAT and CDR2 FQNNGV. Trimming cost V 8 bases and J 5 bases, with 18 bases left between them. The CDR3 has 15 residues.

This clonotype was seen a few times. The genes are TRBV14 and TRBJ2-7, with D perhaps TRBD2 (6 bases). CDR3 size: 15 residues. Germline V gives CDR1 SGHDN, CDR2 FVKESK. V lost 4 bases and J 2 bases, leaving 15 bases between the germline ends. The CDR3 DNA is TGTGCCAGCAGCCGCGGGGTGGGGCGGACCTACGAGCAGTACTTC. It yields the protein CASSRGVGRTYEQYF.

V and J are TRBV4-3 and TRBJ2-1, with D possibly TRBD2 on 6 matching bases. The ends were cut back, 0 bases at V and 4 bases at J, with 10 bases in the middle. Per the germline V gene, CDR1 is LGHNA and CDR2 is YSLEER. The CDR3 sequence is 15 residues long. The CDR3 here is CASSQDSAGYNEQFF. CDR3 nucleotides: TGCGCCAGCAGCCAAGATTCGGCGGGGTACAATGAGCAGTTCTTC.

This clonotype showed up many times. V and J are TRBV5-1 and TRBJ1-4, with unresolved D. CDR3 length: 15 residues. V gave up 4 bases and J gave up 6 bases, with 16 bases separating them. The V gene's germline CDR1 is SGHRS and CDR2 YFSETQ. CDR3: CASSARDPRYEKLFF. The DNA for the CDR3 is TGCGCCAGCAGCGCTCGTGATCCACGCTATGAAAAACTGTTTTTT.

The J gene is TRBJ2-1, the V gene TRBV7-8; 13 bases line up with TRBD2. Germline V gene lookup returns CDR1 SGHVS and CDR2 FQNEAQ. V gave up 2 bases and J gave up 6 bases; unmatched junction bases: 10. CDR3 length: 18 residues. The CDR3 region has the DNA TGTGCCAGCAGCTTACCCCCCCCCGGACTAGCGGGAGTCAATGAGCAGTTCTTC. This sequence encodes CASSLPPPGLAGVNEQFF.

This chain links TRBV20-1 with TRBJ2-7; D call uncertain. This CDR3 has 15 amino acids. V lost 5 bases and J 3 bases, leaving 20 bases between the germline ends. Looked up from germline, CDR1 is DFQATT and CDR2 is SNEGSKA (reference sequence). CDR3 nucleotides: TGCAGTGCTCTCGTACGGATCAACAAGGGCTACGAGCAGTACTTC. The encoded protein is CSALVRINKGYEQYF.

The chain combines TRBV5-1 with TRBJ2-5, with 9 nucleotides matching TRBD1. The CDR3 spans 16 residues. The V gene end was trimmed by 3 bases and the J gene end by 2 bases; junction bases not matched to a gene: 8. Germline lookup yields CDR1 SGHRS and CDR2 YFSETQ. The CDR3 bases are TGCGCCAGCAGCTCACAGGGGGCGAGAGGACAAGAGACCCAGTACTTC. This encodes CASSSQGARGQETQYF.

The V and J genes are TRBV6-5 and TRBJ2-7; no firm D call. CDR3 length: 16 amino acids. Looked up from germline, CDR1 is MNHEY and CDR2 is SVGAGI. Trimming left V 0 bases short and J 0 bases short, with 12 bases between. Written as DNA, the CDR3 is TGTGCCAGCAGTTACTCGGGCCGCGACAACTCCTACGAGCAGTACTTC. Its protein product is CASSYSGRDNSYEQYF.

This clonotype was detected a few times. The genes are TRBV5-1 and TRBJ1-1; D is undetermined. The CDR3 has 14 residues. Per the germline V gene, CDR1 is SGHRS and CDR2 is YFSETQ. The germline V and J ends were trimmed by 1 base and 0 bases, with 7 bases remaining between them. The CDR3 sequence is CASSLRVMNTEAFF. CDR3 nucleotides: TGCGCCAGCAGCTTGCGGGTCATGAACACTGAAGCTTTCTTT.